These 24 T cell receptor beta chains share one sample of origin, sequenced in a study of CD8+ T cells in alopecia areata. Extracted RNA was reverse transcribed into cDNA, the sequencing template. Sequencing used immunoSEQ multiplex PCR; TCRdb keeps in-frame clones, though not all of them. Among around 210,000 clones listed, more than 50% were seen once. Input material: CD8+ T cells sorted from blood. The receptors come from a human donor in good health.

The chain carries TRBV29-1 and TRBJ2-7, with 8 bases fitting TRBD2. The CDR3 is 13 residues long. Germline CDR1 reads SQVTM; CDR2 reads ANQGSEA. V lost 5 bases, J lost 1 base, and 4 bases stayed unmatched. In DNA form, the CDR3 reads TGCAGCGTTCGGGAGGGGACTTCCTACGAGCAGTACTTC. This codes for CSVREGTSYEQYF.

This clone was seen a few times. The chain combines TRBV4-1 with TRBJ1-4, with 8 positions matching TRBD1. The CDR3 sequence is 14 residues long. From germline, CDR1 is MGHRA and CDR2 YSYEKL. V lost 4 bases and J lost 7; bases outside the gene matches: 5. Written as DNA, the CDR3 is TGCGCCAGCAGCCGAACAGGGGGAGGTGAAAAACTGTTTTTT. Protein product: CASSRTGGGEKLFF.

To note about this clone: Other DNA sequences of this sample code for an identical CDR3. The V call is TRBV30, the J call TRBJ2-3, with 8 nucleotides matching TRBD1. Germline CDR1 reads GTSNPN; CDR2 reads SVGIG (reference sequence). The junction had 2 bases not matched to a gene; V was cut back by 2 bases and J by 1 base. The CDR3 length is 14 residues. In DNA form, the CDR3 reads TGTGCCTGGAGTCCGGGACAGGGCACAGATACGCAGTATTTT. It is translated as CAWSPGQGTDTQYF.

Here the CDR3 DNA reads TGCAGCGTCGGCCAGAGGGGAGCCAAAAACATTCAGTACTTC. This translates into CSVGQRGAKNIQYF. The chain recombines TRBV29-1 with TRBJ2-4; D tentatively fits TRBD1 or TRBD2 (5 bases each). The CDR3 covers 14 residues. Per the germline V gene, CDR1 is SQVTM and CDR2 is ANQGSEA. Trimming cost V 6 bases and J 0 bases, with 12 bases left between them.

Details on this clone: An end of the junction does not agree with germline; a read error may underlie this. V is TRBV2 and J is TRBJ1-2; tentatively, D is TRBD1 (6 bases). The CDR3 has 11 amino acids. CDR1 is SNHLY, CDR2 FYNNEI, per germline. CDR3 sequence (DNA): TGTGCCAGCAGGGGGGGCCCCACCTCGGTCTTC. Protein sequence: CASRGGPTSVF.

The V gene is TRBV7-9, the J gene TRBJ2-5; D not certain. CDR1 is SEHNR and CDR2 is FQNEAQ in the germline V gene (reference sequence). The CDR3 has 14 amino acids. Trimming took 0 bases from V and 4 from J, leaving 9 bases between them. The CDR3 reads CASSLAGVRETQYF. In DNA form, the CDR3 reads TGTGCCAGCAGCTTAGCTGGTGTGAGAGAGACCCAGTACTTC.

The chain joins TRBV25-1 to TRBJ2-2; TRBD1 matches at 9 bases. In germline, CDR1 is MGHDK, CDR2 SYGVNS. J lost 6 bases, V lost 8 bases, and 10 bases had no gene match. This CDR3 region has 15 residues. The CDR3 reads CASGWTGVRAGELFF. CDR3 coding DNA: TGTGCCAGCGGGTGGACAGGGGTGAGGGCCGGGGAGCTGTTTTTT. Using reference TRBV25-1 and TRBJ2-2 for the parts outside the CDR3, the full variable domain is EADIYQTPRYLVIGTGKKITLECSQTMGHDKMYWYQQDPGMELHLIHYSYGVNSTEKGDLSSESTVSRIRTEHFPLTLESARPSHTSQYLCASGWTGVRAGELFFGEGSRLTVL.

The gene calls are TRBV13 and TRBJ2-3; TRBD2 agrees at 13 bases. Per the germline V gene, CDR1 is PRHDT and CDR2 is FYEKMQ (reference sequence). CDR3 length: 15 amino acids. The ends lost 5 bases at V and 5 bases at J; junction bases unmatched: 4. CDR3: CASSPRTSGGDTQYF. DNA for the CDR3: TGTGCCAGCAGCCCCCGGACTAGCGGGGGAGATACGCAGTATTTT.

As DNA, the CDR3 is TGTGCCAGCAGGATAGCGGGGGCCGCCTACGAGCAGTACTTC. Its translation: CASRIAGAAYEQYF. The chain links TRBV2 to TRBJ2-7, with TRBD2 matching 9 bases. CDR1 is SNHLY and CDR2 is FYNNEI in the germline V gene. V was pared by 6 bases and J by 2 bases, with 5 bases of the junction left unmatched. The CDR3 has 14 amino acids.

This sequence joins TRBV29-1 and TRBJ1-4; D call uncertain. CDR3 length: 15 amino acids. Germline values: CDR1 SQVTM, CDR2 ANQGSEA. The V end lost 1 base, the J end lost 8 bases, and 17 bases lay between the germline ends. The CDR3 loop reads CSVEAVSGIGEKLFF. CDR3 sequence (DNA): TGCAGCGTTGAAGCCGTATCCGGGATCGGCGAAAAACTGTTTTTT. Supplemented by reference TRBV29-1 and TRBJ1-4, the full variable domain reads SAVISQKPSRDICQRGTSLTIQCQVDSQVTMMFWYRQQPGQSLTLIATANQGSEATYESGFVIDKFPISRPNLTFSTLTVSNMSPEDSSIYLCSVEAVSGIGEKLFFGSGTQLSVL.

This clone occurred a few times. The chain links TRBV7-9 to TRBJ1-1, with D unresolved. Per germline, CDR1 SEHNR and CDR2 FQNEAQ (reference sequence). The germline V and J ends were trimmed by 3 bases and 5 bases, with 16 bases remaining between them. The CDR3 length is 15 residues. This chain's CDR3 is CASSLADVGRTEAFF. In nucleotides, the CDR3 is TGTGCCAGCAGCTTGGCGGACGTGGGGAGGACTGAAGCTTTCTTT.

The rearrangement joins TRBV6-5 to TRBJ1-2; 10 nucleotides align to TRBD1. Germline trimming cut 0 bases from V and 8 bases from J; bases unmatched to any gene: 6. The CDR3 runs to 15 residues. Germline CDR1 and CDR2: MNHEY and SVGAGI. The CDR3 loop is CASSYSRDRGEGYTF. The DNA for the CDR3 is TGTGCCAGCAGTTACTCGCGGGACAGGGGTGAGGGCTACACCTTC.

The chain combines TRBV7-9 with TRBJ1-5; no clear D gene. Germline loops: CDR1 SEHNR, CDR2 FQNEAQ (reference sequence). The V end was cut by 1 base, the J end by 4 bases, with 5 bases between. The CDR3 sequence is 13 residues long. CDR3 bases: TGTGCCAGCAGCTTAGGTCAGAATCAGCCCCAGCATTTT. Translation gives CASSLGQNQPQHF.

The V gene is TRBV7-9, the J gene TRBJ1-2; D remains ambiguous. V lost 7 bases, J lost 0 bases, and 12 bases lay in between. The CDR3 runs 14 residues. Germline CDR1 SEHNR, CDR2 FQNEAQ (reference sequence). Here the CDR3 DNA reads TGTGCCAGCACCGGGCTCACGACTAACTATGGCTACACCTTC. Translating gives CASTGLTTNYGYTF.

V gene TRBV5-6 combines with J gene TRBJ1-5; D perhaps matches TRBD1 (6 bases). This CDR3 region has 13 residues. Germline V CDR1 and CDR2: SGHDT, YYEEEE. Deletions cut 4 bases from V and 8 bases from J, with 13 bases between. The CDR3, as DNA: TGTGCCAGCAGCGGGGGGCCGATGAAGCCCCAGCATTTT. This gives the protein CASSGGPMKPQHF. The whole variable domain, filled in from reference TRBV5-6 and TRBJ1-5, reads DAGVTQSPTHLIKTRGQQVTLRCSPKSGHDTVSWYQQALGQGPQFIFQYYEEEERQRGNFPDRFSGHQFPNYSSELNVNALLLGDSALYLCASSGGPMKPQHFGDGTRLSIL.

The rearrangement links TRBV15 to TRBJ2-5, with D possibly being TRBD1 (5 bases). Germline V gene data show CDR1 as LNHNV and CDR2 as YYDKDF (reference sequence). V lost 1 base and J 5 bases, leaving 14 bases between the germline ends. This CDR3 contains 15 residues. The CDR3 DNA is TGTGCCACCAGCAGAGGAGCAGGGTTCTCGGAGACCCAGTACTTC. It yields the protein CATSRGAGFSETQYF.

The chain carries TRBV7-9 and TRBJ2-3; D might be TRBD1 (6 bases). This CDR3 is built from 15 residues. V lost 3 bases to trimming and J lost 2 bases, with 12 bases between them. CDR1 is SEHNR and CDR2 is FQNEAQ in the germline V gene (reference sequence). CDR3: CASSLRTANTDTQYF. As DNA, the CDR3 is TGTGCCAGCAGCTTGAGGACAGCGAACACAGATACGCAGTATTTT.

This chain links TRBV5-1 with TRBJ2-5; D is perhaps TRBD1 (6 bases). The V and J ends lost 5 bases and 2 bases respectively, with 10 bases between them. Germline V CDR1 and CDR2: SGHRS, YFSETQ. The CDR3 has 13 amino acids. The CDR3 reads CASSSTGQETQYF. The CDR3 nucleotides read TGCGCCAGCAGTTCGACAGGACAAGAGACCCAGTACTTC.

This sequence joins TRBV29-1 and TRBJ1-1; no clear D. Trimming took 2 bases from V and 1 from J, leaving 8 bases between them. There are 13 residues in the CDR3. In germline, CDR1 is SQVTM, CDR2 ANQGSEA. As DNA, the CDR3 is TGCAGCGTTGAAAGGTCATGGAACACTGAAGCTTTCTTT. Amino acid sequence: CSVERSWNTEAFF.

At least ten counts were recorded for this clone. This rearrangement joins TRBV23-1 to TRBJ1-6; a possible D gene is TRBD1 (5 bases). TRBV23-1 is an open reading frame whose function is uncertain. The CDR3 contains 16 residues. The V end lost 5 bases, the J end lost 9 bases, and 20 bases lay between the germline ends. CDR3 bases: TGCGCCAGCAGTGTGGGACGGGACGCCAAACTTTCACCCCTCCACTTT. It is translated as CASSVGRDAKLSPLHF.

The CDR3 region is CASRVKGDTEAFF. As DNA, the CDR3 is TGTGCCAGCCGCGTGAAGGGGGACACTGAAGCTTTCTTT. This chain joins TRBV6-5 and TRBJ1-1; TRBD1 is a possible D gene (6 bases). CDR1 is MNHEY, CDR2 SVGAGI, per germline. Trimming left V 8 bases short and J 3 bases short, with 13 bases between. The CDR3 runs 13 residues.

This clone has only a few counts. The V call is TRBV19, the J call TRBJ2-2, with D possibly called TRBD1 or TRBD2 (5 bases each). The CDR3 loop spans 14 amino acids. Germline V CDR1 and CDR2: LNHDA, SQIVND (reference sequence). V lost 6 bases, J lost 7 bases, and 15 bases lay in between. CDR3 DNA: TGTGCCAGTAGCCCTGGGGGTTCGGGCGGGGAGCTGTTTTTT. This sequence encodes CASSPGGSGGELFF. Looking up the rest from reference TRBV19 and TRBJ2-2 gives the full variable domain: DGGITQSPKYLFRKEGQNVTLSCEQNLNHDAMYWYRQDPGQGLRLIYYSQIVNDFQKGDIAEGYSVSREKKESFPLTVTSAQKNPTAFYLCASSPGGSGGELFFGEGSRLTVL.

This clone was picked up a small number of times. The chain couples TRBV9 to TRBJ1-2, with 7 positions matching TRBD1. This CDR3 has 14 residues. V lost 3 bases to trimming and J lost 3 bases; unmatched junction nucleotides: 5. The germline V gene encodes CDR1 SGDLS and CDR2 YYNGEE. CDR3 residues: CASSAYRGDYGYTF. The CDR3 DNA is TGTGCCAGCAGCGCATACAGGGGAGACTATGGCTACACCTTC.

This rearrangement joins TRBV7-9 to TRBJ2-5, with D unclear. With 4 bases removed from V and 3 bases from J, the gap between germline ends came to 9 bases. Germline V lookup: CDR1 SEHNR, CDR2 FQNEAQ (reference sequence). The CDR3 loop spans 13 amino acids. This CDR3 is CASSSRREETQYF. Written as DNA, the CDR3 is TGTGCCAGCAGCTCCCGAAGGGAAGAGACCCAGTACTTC.